This entry features one T cell receptor (beta chain) sequence. The CDR3 length is 16 residues. Germline V gene lookup returns CDR1 SGHVS and CDR2 FQNEAQ. Trimming pared 0 bases from V and 1 base from J, leaving 9 bases between. These data come from a study of blood T cell repertoires in COVID-19. In the authors' workflow: Amplification with reference gene primers provided the estimates of nucleated cell counts. Produced via immunoSEQ multiplex PCR; TCRdb's table is partial and in-frame only. That table furnishes V, J and clone size, whereas the DNA furnished D and trimming. The data contain about 80,000 clones, around four fifths of them singletons.

The clonotype was recovered from a man older than 75 with active or convalescent COVID-19. The specimen was peripheral blood. The chain combines TRBV7-8 with TRBJ2-2, with D tentatively TRBD2 (6 bases). In DNA, the CDR3 is TGTGCCAGCAGCTTAGCGGAGGGCGAGAACACCGGGGAGCTGTTTTTT. The encoded protein is CASSLAEGENTGELFF.